Sequencing of this T cell receptor (beta chain) was carried out in a study of T-cell memory formation after mild COVID-19. Turning to the study itself: Clusters were largely donor specific.

5'RACE with constant-segment primers yielded barcoded, UMI-tagged TCR alpha and TCR beta cDNA libraries. TCRdb passed the 5' RACE reads through MiXCR, listing each CDR3 protein once. The repertoire holds 560,000 or so distinct CDR3 sequences, 15% to 20% seen once, with about 8.1% in the top ten. Study results and limitations: There was a balanced CD4/CD8 profile in clones contracting day 15 to 85, and later expanders leaned CD4+. Pre-infection memory held some responding clones, suggesting pre-existing cross-reactive T cells responded.

Germline-derived CDR1 and CDR2 are SEHNR and FQNEAQ (reference sequence). Trimming cost V 1 base and J 11 bases, with 12 bases left between them. This CDR3 region has 12 residues. There are a few counts of this clonotype. Its antigen is not identified. This receptor was obtained from an adult woman who had mild COVID-19 (a few samples of this study predate the infection). Cell type and time point are not known. Input material: PBMCs or a T cell subset sorted from them (not recorded which). The chain couples TRBV7-9 to TRBJ2-7; D call uncertain. The CDR3 spells CASSLEAVLKYF. The CDR3 nucleotides read TGTGCCAGCAGCTTAGAGGCCGTACTAAAGTACTTC.